This is a list of T cell receptor beta chains from one sample in a study of blood T cell repertoires in COVID-19. Produced via immunoSEQ multiplex PCR; TCRdb's table is partial and in-frame only. This sample carries around 160,000 clones, about 84% of them seen once, and the ten largest clones take approximately 5.4%. Input material: PBMCs or T cells enriched from blood (not recorded which). These receptors were taken from a man aged 35 to 55 who had recovered from COVID-19. Each CDR3 is given with its conserved first and last residue. A D gene is named only where the DNA matches it firmly. Clone size is shown for a subset of rows, as once, few, many or a class of expanded clone.

V gene	J gene	clone size	D gene	CDR3 DNA	CDR3 protein
TRBV5-6	TRBJ1-2	NA	NA	TGTGCCAGCAGCTTCCAGGGCAATGGCTACACCTTC	CASSFQGNGYTF
TRBV27	TRBJ2-3	NA	NA	TGTGCCAGCAGTCCAGCACAGGGTTTTGCCACAGATACGCAGTATTTT	CASSPAQGFATDTQYF
TRBV6-2/TRBV6-3	TRBJ2-3	NA	TRBD2	TGTGCCAGCAGCGGACTAGCGGGGGGTGATACGCAGTATTTT	CASSGLAGGDTQYF
TRBV5-1	TRBJ2-1	NA	NA	TGCGCCAGCAGCGTCGACTTCGTTAGCTCCTACAATGAGCAGTTCTTC	CASSVDFVSSYNEQFF
TRBV2	TRBJ1-5	NA	NA	TGTGCCAGCAGTGAACAGGGTATTAGCAATCAGCCCCAGCATTTT	CASSEQGISNQPQHF
TRBV6-6	TRBJ2-7	few	TRBD1	TGTGCCAGCAGCCAAATTTACGGGACAGGGGGCCGCATATACCACTCCTACGAGCAGTACTTC	CASSQIYGTGGRIYHSYEQYF
TRBV6-1	TRBJ1-1	once	NA	TGTGCCAGCAGTGACCCGACAGATACACTACTCCTCATTGAAGCTTTCTTT	CASSDPTDTLLLIEAFF
TRBV5-1	TRBJ1-4	NA	NA	TGCGCCAGCAGCTTGGCGAGGTCGGGTGAAAAACTGTTTTTT	CASSLARSGEKLFF
TRBV5-5	TRBJ2-7	few	NA	TGTGCCAGCAGCTTCCCCGGGGCCTACGAGCAGTACTTC	CASSFPGAYEQYF
TRBV7-3	TRBJ2-5	NA	TRBD2	TGTGCCAGCAGCTGGAAGCGGGAAAAGGGGGAGACCCAGTACTTC	CASSWKREKGETQYF
TRBV12-3/TRBV12-4	TRBJ1-2	NA	NA	TGTGCCAGCAGTCAGTGGGCTGCTGGTGGCTACACCTTC	CASSQWAAGGYTF
TRBV11-1	TRBJ1-3	NA	NA	TGTGCCAGCAGCTTACGCCCAGGGACTGGAAACACCATATATTTT	CASSLRPGTGNTIYF
TRBV19	TRBJ1-6	NA	TRBD1	TGTGCCAGTAGTTTCGGACAGGGTAACTCACCCCTCCACTTT	CASSFGQGNSPLHF
TRBV29-1	TRBJ1-1	NA	NA	TGCAGCGTTGGTGCGGGGGGTTGGACTGAAGCTTTCTTT	CSVGAGGWTEAFF
TRBV9	TRBJ2-2	few	TRBD2	TGTGCCAGCAGCGTAGGGCTTTTTGGACTAGACAAGAACACCGGGGAGCTGTTTTTT	CASSVGLFGLDKNTGELFF
TRBV5-4	TRBJ2-2	NA	NA	TGTGCCAGCAGCTACGGCGGTGCTAGGGGCGGGGAGCTGTTTTTT	CASSYGGARGGELFF
TRBV7-6	TRBJ1-2	NA	NA	TGTGCCAGCAGCTTAGGTCCGGGGTCGTACTATGGCTACACCTTC	CASSLGPGSYYGYTF
TRBV2	TRBJ1-2	NA	NA	TGTGCCAGCAGTGATGGGGGGGTAGATAACTATGGCTACACCTTC	CASSDGGVDNYGYTF
TRBV6-1	TRBJ2-4	few	TRBD2	TGTGCCAGCAGTGAAATGGGCGGGGGGGCCAAAAACATTCAGTACTTC	CASSEMGGGAKNIQYF
TRBV30	TRBJ2-1	NA	NA	TGTGCCTGGAGTGCTTGGGGCAGTTACAATGAGCAGTTCTTC	CAWSAWGSYNEQFF
TRBV4-1	TRBJ1-1	NA	NA	TGCGCCAGCAGCCGTCTGAGATTGAACACTGAAGCTTTCTTT	CASSRLRLNTEAFF
TRBV3-1/TRBV3-2	TRBJ2-2	NA	NA	TGTGCCAGCAGCCAGAGAAGGGGGACCGGGGAGCTGTTTTTT	CASSQRRGTGELFF
TRBV11-3	TRBJ2-1	few	TRBD2	TGTGCCAGCAGCCGACGGTCCGGGACTAGCGGGAGTGCCTACAATGAGCAGTTCTTC	CASSRRSGTSGSAYNEQFF
TRBV7-9	TRBJ1-1	NA	TRBD1	TGTGCCAGCAGCTCTGGACAGGGGGTAGTTATCGAGGCTTTCTTT	CASSSGQGVVIEAFF
TRBV19	TRBJ1-4	NA	NA	TGTGCCAGTAGTAGCGGGGGGAATGAAAAACTGTTTTTT	CASSSGGNEKLFF
TRBV3-1/TRBV3-2	TRBJ1-2	NA	NA	TGTGCCAGCAGCCATAGGTCTCTTGGGCGTGGCTACACCTTC	CASSHRSLGRGYTF
TRBV6-1	TRBJ1-2	NA	TRBD1	TGTGCCAGCAGTGAAGCCGGGGACAGACCCAACTATGGCTACACCTTC	CASSEAGDRPNYGYTF
TRBV19	TRBJ2-7	once	TRBD2	TGTGCCAGTAGTATAGGAGGCGGGGGTACCTACGAGCAGTACTTC	CASSIGGGGTYEQYF
TRBV18	TRBJ2-3	NA	NA	TGTGCCAGCTCACCACGGTACACAGGCACAGATACGCAGTATTTT	CASSPRYTGTDTQYF
TRBV7-9	TRBJ2-5	NA	TRBD2	TGTGCCAGCAGCCATCCGGGACTAGCGATAGCAGAGACCCAGTACTTC	CASSHPGLAIAETQYF